This section outlines one T cell receptor beta chain sequence together with its context. Its matching antigen is unknown. Its ends do not fully match the called genes, so a read error is possible. These data belong to a study of Ad26.COV2.S vaccination and SARS-CoV-2 variants. Study results and caveats: Substantial breadth in spike-specific CD8+ and CD4+ T cell responses was reportedly seen after vaccination.

CDR3 length equals 15 residues. Germline lookup yields CDR1 WNHNN and CDR2 SYGVQD (reference sequence). TCRdb keeps only in-frame clones here, not all; method: immunoSEQ multiplex PCR. The sample carries about 440,000 clones, roughly 91% recorded once. Specified treatment: 19 received Ad26.COV2.S at low or high dose, single or two shots; 5 received placebo; per-sample allocation not given. Sampling occurred on day 63 after the first vaccine or placebo injection. The genes are TRBV10-1 and TRBJ2-1; 7 bases match TRBD2. Sequenced material: peripheral blood, taken in a trial of Ad26.COV2.S vaccine versus placebo. This clonotype originated in a person aged 18-60 years who received the Ad26.COV2.S COVID-19 vaccine or a placebo. CDR3 DNA sequence: TGCGCCAGCATTGAGTTTGGGCGGGAGTTAAATGAGCAGTTCTTC. This encodes CASIEFGRELNEQFF.